These 16 T cell receptor beta chains originate from one sample sequenced in a study of blood T cell repertoires in COVID-19. Assay: immunoSEQ multiplex PCR; the TCRdb copy retains only in-frame clones and omits some. The sample has approximately 270,000 clones, around 85% seen once. The sample was PBMCs or T cells enriched from blood (not recorded which). Receptors were obtained from a woman in her 30s who had recovered from COVID-19.

The chain combines TRBV5-4 with TRBJ1-2; 8 bases agree with TRBD1. V lost 0 bases and J lost 8; bases outside the gene matches: 6. This CDR3 spans 14 amino acids. The germline gives CDR1 SGHNT, CDR2 YYREEE (reference sequence). CDR3 loop: CASSLDAGGLGYTF. CDR3 bases: TGTGCCAGCAGCTTGGATGCAGGGGGCCTAGGCTACACCTTC.

This CDR3 reads CASSDRDTPGNEQFF. Written as DNA, the CDR3 is TGTGCCAGCAGTGACAGGGACACCCCCGGGAATGAGCAGTTCTTC. The V and J genes are TRBV6-4 and TRBJ2-1, with a weak D call TRBD1 (6 bases). V shed 2 bases and J shed 7 bases, with 15 bases lying between them. This CDR3 region has 15 residues. CDR1 is MRHNA, CDR2 SNTAGT, per germline.

This chain uses TRBV6-5 with TRBJ1-3; 8 positions agree with TRBD1. The CDR3 is 15 amino acids. Germline V CDR1 and CDR2: MNHEY, SVGAGI. Trimming cost V 3 bases and J 2 bases; bases outside gene matches: 3. The CDR3 nucleotides are TGTGCCAGCAGTTATTCGGACAGGGCTGGAAACACCATATATTTT. Amino acid sequence: CASSYSDRAGNTIYF.

DNA for the CDR3: TGTGCCAGCAGCCCCCCCGGCCCCGGGGGACAGCCCCAGCATTTT. Amino acid sequence: CASSPPGPGGQPQHF. V and J are TRBV16 and TRBJ1-5; D is perhaps TRBD1 (5 bases). CDR3 length: 15 amino acids. V dropped 4 bases and J dropped 7 bases, with 17 bases sitting between them. The germline gives CDR1 KGHSY, CDR2 FQNENV.

The rearrangement joins TRBV4-1 to TRBJ2-2; 8 nucleotides agree with TRBD1. J lost 6 bases, V lost 3 bases, and 15 bases had no gene match. CDR1 and CDR2 from the germline V gene are MGHRA and YSYEKL. The CDR3 loop spans 18 amino acids. In DNA, the CDR3 is TGCGCCAGCAGCCACCCCCAGAGGACAGGGTTGGGGTCCGGGGAGCTGTTTTTT. This gives the protein CASSHPQRTGLGSGELFF.

The chain carries TRBV19 and TRBJ2-1; the D gene is possibly TRBD2 (6 bases). The germline V gene encodes CDR1 LNHDA and CDR2 SQIVND (reference sequence). The CDR3 runs to 13 residues. V was shortened by 2 bases and J by 5 bases, with 7 bases between the two germline ends. CDR3 in DNA: TGTGCCAGTAGTATAACTAGCAACAATGAGCAGTTCTTC. Translation gives CASSITSNNEQFF.

CDR3: CASSQDWTSLNYEQYF. CDR3 nucleotide sequence: TGTGCCAGCAGCCAAGATTGGACTTCATTAAATTACGAGCAGTACTTC. This chain links TRBV14 with TRBJ2-7; the D gene is possibly TRBD2 (5 bases). CDR1 SGHDN and CDR2 FVKESK come from the germline V gene. This CDR3 region has 16 residues. V dropped 0 bases and J dropped 4 bases, with 16 bases sitting between them.

This chain joins TRBV9 and TRBJ2-3; 12 positions match TRBD2. Germline-derived CDR1 and CDR2 are SGDLS and YYNGEE. CDR3 length: 16 residues. V was pared by 4 bases and J by 4 bases, with 7 bases of the junction left unmatched. CDR3 DNA sequence: TGTGCCAGCAGCAAGTACCTAGCGGGAGGGCCAGATACGCAGTATTTT. Amino acid sequence: CASSKYLAGGPDTQYF.

The chain employs TRBV29-1 and TRBJ1-4, with D possibly matching TRBD1 (6 bases). This CDR3 has 15 amino acids. The germline V gene has CDR1 SQVTM and CDR2 ANQGSEA. Trimming took off 7 bases at V and 0 bases at J, with 15 bases between the two ends. In DNA form, the CDR3 reads TGCAGCGGACTTTGGGGGCTATCAACTAATGAAAAACTGTTTTTT. This sequence encodes CSGLWGLSTNEKLFF. Looking up the rest from reference TRBV29-1 and TRBJ1-4 gives the full variable domain: SAVISQKPSRDICQRGTSLTIQCQVDSQVTMMFWYRQQPGQSLTLIATANQGSEATYESGFVIDKFPISRPNLTFSTLTVSNMSPEDSSIYLCSGLWGLSTNEKLFFGSGTQLSVL.

The chain couples TRBV30 to TRBJ1-2; TRBD1 might be the D (6 bases). CDR1 is GTSNPN and CDR2 is SVGIG in the germline V gene (reference sequence). Trimming shortened V by 7 bases and J by 5 bases, and 17 bases separated the two germline ends. The CDR3 has 13 residues. The CDR3 reads CASTTGWVYGYTF. The CDR3 DNA reads TGTGCCTCAACTACAGGGTGGGTGTATGGCTACACCTTC.

The V and J genes are TRBV2 and TRBJ2-7, with 7 bases matching TRBD1. J gave up 1 base and V 7 bases, and 4 bases lay outside the gene matches. The CDR3 spans 13 residues. The germline V gene encodes CDR1 SNHLY and CDR2 FYNNEI. CDR3 in amino acids: CASTRQGSYEQYF. In DNA, the CDR3 is TGTGCCAGCACCCGACAGGGATCCTACGAGCAGTACTTC.

The rearrangement links TRBV7-2 to TRBJ2-7; 12 positions match TRBD1. Germline V gene data show CDR1 as SGHTA and CDR2 as FQGNSA. The CDR3 is made up of 15 amino acids. Losses at the gene ends were 5 bases for V and 6 bases for J; bases not matched to a gene: 8. DNA of the CDR3: TGTGCCAGCAGCGACCGACGGGACAGGGGGCGCGAGCAGTACTTC. Amino acid sequence: CASSDRRDRGREQYF.

The rearrangement joins TRBV6-5 to TRBJ1-4; tentative D call: TRBD1 (5 bases). Germline V lookup: CDR1 MNHEY, CDR2 SVGAGI. The V end was cut by 3 bases, the J end by 8 bases, with 13 bases between. The CDR3 spans 14 residues. CDR3 bases: TGTGCCAGCAGTTATCTCCAGGGAAGGGAAAAACTGTTTTTT. Translating it yields CASSYLQGREKLFF.

The V gene is TRBV27, the J gene TRBJ2-2; D is perhaps TRBD2 (5 bases). Germline CDR1 and CDR2: MNHEY and SMNVEV (reference sequence). V lost 4 bases, J lost 2 bases, and 11 bases lay in between. The CDR3 consists of 15 residues. In nucleotides, the CDR3 is TGTGCCAGCAGTTCTAGCTCCACTAACACCGGGGAGCTGTTTTTT. This encodes CASSSSSTNTGELFF.

The genes are TRBV30 and TRBJ1-2, with D possibly being TRBD1 (5 bases). Trimming removed 3 bases at V and 7 bases at J, with 18 bases between. The CDR3 covers 14 residues. Germline CDR1 is GTSNPN and CDR2 is SVGIG (reference sequence). CDR3 protein: CAWSALHPGIGYTF. CDR3 DNA: TGTGCCTGGAGCGCCTTACACCCAGGGATTGGCTACACCTTC.

The V and J genes are TRBV7-8 and TRBJ1-5, with no clear D. This CDR3 contains 16 residues. Trimming cost V 3 bases and J 0 bases, with 12 bases left between them. Germline loops: CDR1 SGHVS, CDR2 FQNEAQ. CDR3 coding DNA: TGTGCCAGCAGCTTCGAGACGGGGATTAGCAATCAGCCCCAGCATTTT. As protein: CASSFETGISNQPQHF. Full variable domain (outside the CDR3, taken from reference TRBV7-8 and TRBJ1-5): GAGVSQSPRYKVAKRGQDVALRCDPISGHVSLFWYQQALGQGPEFLTYFQNEAQLDKSGLPSDRFFAERPEGSVSTLKIQRTQQEDSAVYLCASSFETGISNQPQHFGDGTRLSIL.